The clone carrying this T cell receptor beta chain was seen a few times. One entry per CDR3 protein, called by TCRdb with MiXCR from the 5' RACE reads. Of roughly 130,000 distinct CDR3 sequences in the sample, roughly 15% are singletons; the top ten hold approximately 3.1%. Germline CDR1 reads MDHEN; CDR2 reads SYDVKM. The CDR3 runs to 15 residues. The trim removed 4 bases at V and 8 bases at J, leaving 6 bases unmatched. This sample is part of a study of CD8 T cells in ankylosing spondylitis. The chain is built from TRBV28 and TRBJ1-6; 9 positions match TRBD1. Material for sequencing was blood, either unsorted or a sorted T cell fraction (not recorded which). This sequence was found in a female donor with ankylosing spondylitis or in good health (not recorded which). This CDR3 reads CASSSRGTGYSPLHF. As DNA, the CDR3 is TGTGCCAGCAGTTCGAGGGGGACAGGGTATTCACCCCTCCACTTT.